The entry below describes one TCR beta chain. This sample stems from a study of T cell changes during pregnancy in multiple sclerosis. Libraries were prepared by immunoSEQ multiplex PCR; TCRdb keeps only in-frame clonotypes and omits some of them. Of 90,000 to 120,000 clones listed, 92% are singletons. Germline V gene data show CDR1 as LGHNT and CDR2 as FRNRAP. The CDR3 length is 15 residues. With V trimmed by 5 bases and J by 3 bases, 6 bases remained unmatched. V is TRBV12-5 and J is TRBJ2-2, with 7 bases lining up with TRBD1. The TCR was taken from a female donor in good health, enrolled as a control in a pregnancy study. The starting material was peripheral blood, obtained in the third trimester of pregnancy. This CDR3 is CASGIGTDYTGELFF. The CDR3 region has the DNA TGTGCTAGTGGTATCGGGACAGACTACACCGGGGAGCTGTTTTTT.